These 15 T cell receptor beta chains share one sample of origin, sequenced in a study of early T cells in non-severe SARS-CoV-2 infection. In TCRdb, the 5' RACE reads were re-called with MiXCR into one record per CDR3 protein. The repertoire consists of tens of thousands of distinct CDR3 sequences, with around 12% occurring once and the leading ten covering around 4.5%. The material sequenced was whole blood. These receptors were collected from an adult who was a healthcare worker with PCR-confirmed SARS-CoV-2 infection or an uninfected control (not recorded which).

This clonotype appeared a few times. The CDR3 coding sequence is TGTGCCAGCAGCCAAGATTGGCTAGCGGGGGGGACTGAGCAGTTCTTC. It codes for CASSQDWLAGGTEQFF. The chain is built from TRBV3-1 and TRBJ2-1; 12 bases fit TRBD2. The CDR3 contains 16 residues. With 0 bases clipped from V and 9 bases from J, the junction kept 6 bases outside the gene matches. Per the germline V gene, CDR1 is LGHDT and CDR2 is YNNKEL (reference sequence).

A note on this clonotype: Compared with germline, one end of the junction differs, possibly owing to a read error. The J gene is TRBJ1-4, the V gene TRBV7-9, with TRBD1 identical over 8 bases. The CDR3 is made up of 15 amino acids. Germline V gene data show CDR1 as SEHNR and CDR2 as FQNEAQ (reference sequence). The CDR3 protein is CVSSWTGTAGEKLFF. DNA for the CDR3: TGTGTCAGCAGCTGGACAGGGACCGCCGGCGAAAAACTGTTTTTT. Using reference TRBV7-9 and TRBJ1-4 for the parts outside the CDR3, the full variable domain is DTGVSQNPRHKITKRGQNVTFRCDPISEHNRLYWYRQTLGQGPEFLTYFQNEAQLEKSRLLSDRFSAERPKGSFSTLEIQRTEQGDSAMYLCVSSWTGTAGEKLFFGSGTQLSVL.

The chain couples TRBV9 to TRBJ2-5; D might be TRBD1 or TRBD2, each matching 5 bases. Germline values: CDR1 SGDLS, CDR2 YYNGEE. With 4 bases removed from V and 2 bases from J, the gap between germline ends came to 12 bases. This CDR3 has 14 amino acids. The CDR3 spells CASSFGGSQETQYF. CDR3 in DNA: TGTGCCAGCAGCTTTGGGGGAAGTCAAGAGACCCAGTACTTC.

In this sample, this clonotype turned up many times. The chain links TRBV20-1 to TRBJ1-2; tentatively, D is TRBD1 (5 bases). Germline loops: CDR1 DFQATT, CDR2 SNEGSKA (reference sequence). The CDR3 loop spans 11 amino acids. CDR3 DNA: TGCTCTGCTGTACAGGTCCGTGGCTACACCTTC. Residues: CSAVQVRGYTF.

This sequence joins TRBV28 and TRBJ2-5; possible D gene TRBD2, 5 bases. V gave up 6 bases and J gave up 5 bases, with 16 bases separating them. From germline, CDR1 is MDHEN and CDR2 SYDVKM. The CDR3 runs 14 residues. CDR3 loop: CASSRTALGETQYF. The CDR3 nucleotides read TGTGCCAGCAGCAGGACTGCCCTTGGGGAGACCCAGTACTTC.

The chain recombines TRBV19 with TRBJ2-3; D ambiguous. The CDR3 is made up of 14 amino acids. V was cut by 6 bases and J by 2 bases, with 12 bases left in between. Germline V gene sequence: CDR1 LNHDA, CDR2 SQIVND (reference sequence). CDR3 protein: CASSPTLPTDTQYF. For the CDR3, the DNA is TGTGCCAGTAGCCCGACTTTACCCACAGATACGCAGTATTTT.

A few counts support this clonotype. The CDR3 DNA follows: TGTGCCATCAGGACCGGGACACGCACCTACGAGCAGTACTTC. Its protein product is CAIRTGTRTYEQYF. This chain uses TRBV10-3 with TRBJ2-7, with D maybe TRBD1 (6 bases). CDR3 length equals 14 residues. CDR1 and CDR2 (germline): ENHRY, SYGVKD. V shed 6 bases and J shed 2 bases, with 14 bases lying between them.

V gene TRBV3-1 combines with J gene TRBJ1-1, with 7 bases aligning to TRBD1. Germline V gene sequence: CDR1 LGHDT, CDR2 YNNKEL (reference sequence). This CDR3 is 14 amino acids long. With 4 bases clipped from V and 6 bases from J, the junction kept 8 bases outside the gene matches. The CDR3, as DNA: TGTGCCAGCAGCCGTAGACAGGGTAGCCCTGAAGCTTTCTTT. Its translation is CASSRRQGSPEAFF.

The CDR3 loop is CASSLGTAGDTQYF. The CDR3 region has the DNA TGCGCCAGCAGCTTGGGTACGGCGGGAGATACCCAGTACTTC. This rearrangement joins TRBV5-1 to TRBJ2-5, with 7 nucleotides matching TRBD2. This CDR3 has 14 residues. Germline V gene data show CDR1 as SGHRS and CDR2 as YFSETQ. After removal of 0 bases from V and 8 bases from J, the junction contained 7 bases not matched to a gene.

This clonotype came up a few times. The J gene is TRBJ1-4, the V gene TRBV12-3 or TRBV12-4, with D unclear. Trimming took 6 bases from V and 8 from J, leaving 13 bases between them. This CDR3 region has 13 residues. The chain's CDR3 is CASSSTGWEKLFF. The CDR3 DNA is TGTGCCAGCAGCTCCACGGGTTGGGAAAAACTGTTTTTT.

This clonotype was picked up a small number of times. The chain carries TRBV5-1 and TRBJ2-3; no definite D call. The germline CDR1 and CDR2 sequences are SGHRS and YFSETQ. V was cut by 0 bases and J by 2 bases, with 13 bases left in between. CDR3 length equals 16 residues. The CDR3 protein is CASSLAGSTYTDTQYF. The CDR3, as DNA: TGCGCCAGCAGCTTGGCCGGCTCGACCTACACAGATACGCAGTATTTT.

This clonotype was detected ten times or more. This rearrangement joins TRBV20-1 to TRBJ2-5; D assignment may be TRBD1 or TRBD2 (5 bases each). Germline V lookup: CDR1 DFQATT, CDR2 SNEGSKA (reference sequence). This CDR3 region has 15 residues. The V end lost 5 bases, the J end lost 1 base, and 17 bases lay between the germline ends. CDR3 in DNA: TGCAGTGCTCCCAAACCCGGGACCACCCAAGAGACCCAGTACTTC. It is translated as CSAPKPGTTQETQYF.

This rearrangement joins TRBV29-1 to TRBJ2-1; D is perhaps TRBD1 (5 bases). V lost 5 bases, J lost 10 bases, and 12 bases lay in between. The CDR3 is 11 amino acids. Looked up from germline, CDR1 is SQVTM and CDR2 is ANQGSEA. The CDR3 nucleotides read TGCAGCGTTCGGACACTCTGGGAGCAGTTCTTC. As protein: CSVRTLWEQFF.

This clonotype has only a few counts. The chain employs TRBV11-2 and TRBJ2-2; 9 bases line up with TRBD2. The CDR3 loop spans 16 amino acids. J lost 3 bases, V lost 6 bases, and 8 bases had no gene match. Per the germline V gene, CDR1 is SGHAT and CDR2 is FQNNGV. In nucleotides, the CDR3 is TGTGCCAGCAGACTAGCGGGCGGGAGAGACACCGGGGAGCTGTTTTTT. This translates into CASRLAGGRDTGELFF. Looking up the rest from reference TRBV11-2 and TRBJ2-2 gives the full variable domain: EAGVAQSPRYKIIEKRQSVAFWCNPISGHATLYWYQQILGQGPKLLIQFQNNGVVDDSQLPKDRFSAERLKGVDSTLKIQPAKLEDSAVYLCASRLAGGRDTGELFFGEGSRLTVL.

This clonotype was detected many times. This chain uses TRBV7-6 with TRBJ1-4; D is uncertain. CDR1 is SGHVS, CDR2 FNYEAQ, per germline. Deletions cut 5 bases from V and 7 bases from J, with 14 bases between. The CDR3 spans 14 residues. The CDR3 bases are TGTGCCAGCAGCGTCGGCTCCGGCTTTGAAAAACTGTTTTTT. Its translation: CASSVGSGFEKLFF.